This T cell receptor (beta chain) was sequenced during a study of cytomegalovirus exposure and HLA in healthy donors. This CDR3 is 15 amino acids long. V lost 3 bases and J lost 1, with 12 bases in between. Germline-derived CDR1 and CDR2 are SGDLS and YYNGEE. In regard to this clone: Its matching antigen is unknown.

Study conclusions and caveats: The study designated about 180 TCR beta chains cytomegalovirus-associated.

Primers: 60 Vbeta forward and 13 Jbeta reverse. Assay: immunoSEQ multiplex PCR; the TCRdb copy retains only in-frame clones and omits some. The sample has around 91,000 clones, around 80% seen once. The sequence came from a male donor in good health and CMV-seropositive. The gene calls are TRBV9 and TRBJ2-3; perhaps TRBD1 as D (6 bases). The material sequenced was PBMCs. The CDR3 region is CASSAHQGRTDTQYF. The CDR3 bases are TGTGCCAGCAGCGCTCACCAGGGGCGCACAGATACGCAGTATTTT.